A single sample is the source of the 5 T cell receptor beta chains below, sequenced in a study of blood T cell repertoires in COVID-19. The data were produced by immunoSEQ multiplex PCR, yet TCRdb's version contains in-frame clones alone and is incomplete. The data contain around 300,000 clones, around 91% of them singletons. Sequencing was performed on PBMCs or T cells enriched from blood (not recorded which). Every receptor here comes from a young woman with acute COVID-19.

The CDR3 loop reads CASSEISSGTQYF. CDR3 bases: TGTGCCAGCAGTGAAATTTCTAGCGGGACCCAGTACTTC. The chain employs TRBV2 and TRBJ2-5; 7 bases line up with TRBD2. The CDR3 is made up of 13 amino acids. The germline V gene encodes CDR1 SNHLY and CDR2 FYNNEI. The V and J ends lost 2 bases and 7 bases, in that order; junction bases with no gene match: 4.

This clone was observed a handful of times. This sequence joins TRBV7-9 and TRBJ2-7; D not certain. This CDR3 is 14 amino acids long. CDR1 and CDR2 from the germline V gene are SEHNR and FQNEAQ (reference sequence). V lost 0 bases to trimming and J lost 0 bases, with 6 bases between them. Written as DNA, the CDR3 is TGTGCCAGCAGCTTAGCGGTGGCCTCCTACGAGCAGTACTTC. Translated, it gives CASSLAVASYEQYF.

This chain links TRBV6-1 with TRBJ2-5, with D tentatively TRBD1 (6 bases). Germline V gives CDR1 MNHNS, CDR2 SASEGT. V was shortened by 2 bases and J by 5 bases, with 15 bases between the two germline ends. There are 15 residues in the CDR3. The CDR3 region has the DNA TGTGCCAGCAGTGAATCTTGGGGGACATGGGAGACCCAGTACTTC. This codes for CASSESWGTWETQYF.

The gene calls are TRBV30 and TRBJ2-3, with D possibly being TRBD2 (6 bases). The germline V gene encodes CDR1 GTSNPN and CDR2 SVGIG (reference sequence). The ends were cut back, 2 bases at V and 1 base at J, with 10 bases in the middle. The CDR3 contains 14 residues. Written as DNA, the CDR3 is TGTGCCTGGAGTTCGGGAGACGGCACAGATACGCAGTATTTT. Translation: CAWSSGDGTDTQYF.

CDR3: CASSFRGQIGNRANEQFF. Written as DNA, the CDR3 is TGTGCCAGCAGTTTCAGGGGGCAAATTGGCAATCGGGCTAATGAGCAGTTCTTC. The chain couples TRBV28 to TRBJ2-1; 8 positions match TRBD1. The CDR3 spans 18 residues. Trimming removed 3 bases from V and 7 bases from J; junction bases left unmatched: 17. Germline CDR1 MDHEN, CDR2 SYDVKM.